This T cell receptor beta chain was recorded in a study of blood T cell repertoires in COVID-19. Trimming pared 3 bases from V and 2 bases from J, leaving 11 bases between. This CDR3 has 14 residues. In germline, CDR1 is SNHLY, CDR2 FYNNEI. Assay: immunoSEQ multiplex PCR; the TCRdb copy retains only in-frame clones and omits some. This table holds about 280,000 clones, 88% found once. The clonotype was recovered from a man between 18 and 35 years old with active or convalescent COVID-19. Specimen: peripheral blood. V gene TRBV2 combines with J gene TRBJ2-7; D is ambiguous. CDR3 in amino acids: CASSDYGGTYEQYF. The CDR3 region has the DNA TGTGCCAGCAGTGACTACGGCGGAACCTACGAGCAGTACTTC.